A selection of T cell receptor beta chains follows, all from one sample in a study of beta chain features in type 1 diabetes. Sequencing used immunoSEQ multiplex PCR; TCRdb keeps in-frame clones, though not all of them. The sample has about 44,000 clones, over 60% seen once. The sequenced sample consisted of Tregs from blood. These receptors came from a woman aged 18-30 years with type 1 diabetes. Each CDR3 is given with its conserved first and last residue. D genes are given only for firm matches. Where a row states a size, it is once, few, many or the class of an expanded clone; other rows omit it.

>TRBV10-3|TRBJ2-7|-|-
TGTGCCATCAAGGAGGTCGGTGGGGACGAGCAGTACTTC
CAIKEVGGDEQYF
>TRBV7-9|TRBJ1-1|-|-
TGTGCCAGCAGCCGGACATGGGACACTGAAGCTTTCTTT
CASSRTWDTEAFF
>TRBV6-6|TRBJ2-7|TRBD2|once
TGTGCCAGCAGTTTCCCATTGACTAGCGGTCCCTACGAGCAGTACTTC
CASSFPLTSGPYEQYF
>TRBV7-2|TRBJ1-5|TRBD1|-
TGTGCCAGCAGCTTAGCCGGGACAGGGAATCAGCCCCAGCATTTT
CASSLAGTGNQPQHF
>TRBV6-5|TRBJ1-1|-|few
TGTGCCAGCAGTTACGCGGGGTGGACTGAAGCTTTCTTT
CASSYAGWTEAFF
>TRBV7-9|TRBJ2-5|TRBD2|-
TGTGCCAGCAGACGCATAGCGGGGGGTACCAAGAGGACCCAGTACTTC
CASRRIAGGTKRTQYF
>TRBV10-3|TRBJ1-2|TRBD1|-
TGTGCCATCAGTGAGGACCCGGGGACAGCCTATGGCTACACCTTC
CAISEDPGTAYGYTF
>TRBV11-3|TRBJ2-1|-|few
TGTGCCAGCAGCTTTGGTTGGAGTGAGCAGTTCTTC
CASSFGWSEQFF
>TRBV7-8|TRBJ1-6|-|-
TGTGCCAGCAGCTTAGGGGGAGTGCGTAATTCACCCCTCCACTTT
CASSLGGVRNSPLHF
>TRBV30|TRBJ1-1|TRBD1|few
TGTGCCTGGAGTCTCAACAGGGGTGACACTGAAGCTTTCTTT
CAWSLNRGDTEAFF
>TRBV5-1|TRBJ2-3|TRBD2|-
TGCGCCAGCAGCTTGGTGTTAGCGGGGAGCACAGATACGCAGTATTTT
CASSLVLAGSTDTQYF
>TRBV7-2|TRBJ2-1|TRBD2|-
TGTGCCAGCAGCGTAATTGGACTAGCTGCAGGTGAGCAGTTCTTC
CASSVIGLAAGEQFF
>TRBV29-1|TRBJ1-1|-|-
TGCAGCGTTGAACTGGCTTTCTTT
CSVELAFF
>TRBV4-3|TRBJ1-6|-|few
TGCGCCAGCAGCGCCGGGCGGGGCCGTGGTTCACCCCTCCACTTT
CASSAGRGRGSPLHF
>TRBV7-6|TRBJ2-7|-|-
TGTGCCAGCAGCTTAACTGGGGGGAACGAGCAGTACTTC
CASSLTGGNEQYF
>TRBV19|TRBJ2-1|-|-
TGTGCCAGTAGTATGGGATCGGGAAACAATGAGCAGTTCTTC
CASSMGSGNNEQFF
>TRBV5-4|TRBJ1-2|-|-
TGTGCCAGCAGTTACGTACAGGGTGACTATGGCTACACCTTC
CASSYVQGDYGYTF
>TRBV28|TRBJ2-7|TRBD1|-
TGTGCCAGCAGTTCTCCGGGACAGGGGGCATACGAGCAGTACTTC
CASSSPGQGAYEQYF
>TRBV6-5|TRBJ2-7|TRBD1|-
TGTGCCGTCAGTCGGGACAGCTCCTACGAGCAGTACTTC
CAVSRDSSYEQYF
>TRBV27|TRBJ2-5|TRBD2|-
TGTGCCAGCGGGACGGGGGGGCGGACCCAGTACTTC
CASGTGGRTQYF
>TRBV10-3|TRBJ1-2|TRBD1|-
TGTGCCAACTCGGACAGGGGTACTCTCTATGGCTACACCTTC
CANSDRGTLYGYTF
>TRBV7-9|TRBJ1-6|-|-
TGTGCCAGCAGCCCCCGGTGGAGCACGAATTCACCCCTCCACTTT
CASSPRWSTNSPLHF
>TRBV7-2|TRBJ1-3|TRBD1|-
TGTGCCAGCAGCCGCGACAGGGCCGGAAACACCATATATTTT
CASSRDRAGNTIYF
>TRBV5-6|TRBJ2-5|-|once
TGTGCCAGCAGCTTGACGGGAACCCCGGAGACCCAGTACTTC
CASSLTGTPETQYF
>TRBV19|TRBJ1-2|-|-
TGTGCCAGTAGTATTCCGGGGGACCCCTATGGCTACACCTTC
CASSIPGDPYGYTF
>TRBV4-3|TRBJ2-1|TRBD2|-
TGCGCCAGCAGCCAAGATGTTGCGGAGCGGGGTGAGCAGTTCTTC
CASSQDVAERGEQFF
>TRBV6-5|TRBJ2-2|-|few
TGTGCCAGCATTCCATTGGGGACAAGTCGCGGGGAGCTGTTTTTT
CASIPLGTSRGELFF
>TRBV4-2|TRBJ2-7|-|-
TGTGCCAGCAGCCAAGAAACCCCCAGCTACGAGCAGTACTTC
CASSQETPSYEQYF
>TRBV29-1|TRBJ2-7|TRBD2|-
TGCAGCGTTGGTCTAGCGGGTGAGAAGCAGTACTTC
CSVGLAGEKQYF
>TRBV21-1|TRBJ2-3|-|-
TGTGCCAGCTGCACCGCAGGGACTAGCCGGAGAGGGGTGAGCACAGATACGCAGTATTTT
CASCTAGTSRRGVSTDTQYF
>TRBV28|TRBJ1-5|-|-
TGTGCGTACTCCAGGAAAAATCAGCCCCAGCATTTT
CAYSRKNQPQHF
>TRBV2|TRBJ2-2|-|few
TGTGCCAGCCGGTGGTACAGACGAAGCACCGGGGAGCTGTTTTTT
CASRWYRRSTGELFF
>TRBV5-1|TRBJ2-7|TRBD2|-
TGCGCCAGCAGCCCCTCTGGACTAGCGGGGGGGTCCTACGAGCAGTACTTC
CASSPSGLAGGSYEQYF
>TRBV7-9|TRBJ2-5|TRBD2|few
TGTGCCAGCAGACAGACTAGCGCCCAGGGGCAGGAGACCCAGTACTTC
CASRQTSAQGQETQYF
>TRBV29-1|TRBJ1-1|-|-
TGCAGCGTTGCCATCGGGATGAACACTGAAGCTTTCTTT
CSVAIGMNTEAFF
>TRBV6-6|TRBJ2-7|TRBD1|-
TGTGCCAGCAGTCACCCCTTGGACAGGTTCTCCTACGAGCAGTACTTC
CASSHPLDRFSYEQYF
>TRBV10-3|TRBJ1-2|-|few
TGTGCCATCAGCGCCGGGGAGGGGGGCTACACCTTC
CAISAGEGGYTF
>TRBV4-3|TRBJ2-5|-|few
TGCGCCAGCAGCCGATTCTCAGCAGGTCAAGAGACCCAGTACTTC
CASSRFSAGQETQYF
>TRBV7-2|TRBJ2-5|TRBD2|once
TGTGCCAGCAGGTCCCCCGGGACTAGCTTGGGGACCCAGTACTTC
CASRSPGTSLGTQYF
>TRBV5-1|TRBJ2-2|TRBD1|-
TGCGCCAGCAGCTTCCAGGGGGCCGGGGAGCTGTTTTTT
CASSFQGAGELFF